This T cell receptor beta chain was recorded in a study of technical replicates of blood from several donors. Only in-frame clones appear in the TCRdb table, and some are missing; sequencing was by immunoSEQ multiplex PCR. The table includes about 80,000 clones, roughly 91% detected once. Per the germline V gene, CDR1 is MNHEY and CDR2 is SVGAGI. The CDR3 length is 13 residues. The V gene lost 2 bases and the J gene lost 5 bases, with 9 bases spanning the gap. This TCR was sampled from a human donor in good health. The sequenced sample was T cells isolated from PBMCs. V and J are TRBV6-5 and TRBJ1-1; maybe TRBD1 (5 bases). CDR3 in DNA: TGTGCCAGCAGTTACATGAGGACAACTGAAGCTTTCTTT. This sequence encodes CASSYMRTTEAFF.